These 10 T cell receptor beta chains were sequenced from one sample in a study of cytomegalovirus exposure and HLA in healthy donors. The PCR contained 60 Vbeta and 13 Jbeta primers. Here immunoSEQ multiplex PCR was the method, and the copy in TCRdb shows in-frame clones only, minus some. The sample lists tens of thousands of clones, 70% to 80% seen once, with just under 20% in the top ten. Sample: PBMCs. The receptors shown here come from a woman in her sixties in good health and CMV-seropositive.

The chain links TRBV9 to TRBJ1-1; the D gene is possibly TRBD1 (6 bases). CDR3 length equals 16 residues. V lost 4 bases, J lost 1 base, and 17 bases lay in between. Germline V gives CDR1 SGDLS, CDR2 YYNGEE. CDR3 region: CASSRTPQGGNTEAFF. CDR3 nucleotides: TGTGCCAGCAGCCGAACTCCACAGGGTGGGAACACTGAAGCTTTCTTT.

This clone was picked up one time. The genes are TRBV6-5 and TRBJ2-3; 9 nucleotides align to TRBD2. The CDR3 extends over 16 amino acids. V was pared by 4 bases and J by 5 bases, with 10 bases of the junction left unmatched. Germline-derived CDR1 and CDR2 are MNHEY and SVGAGI. The CDR3 nucleotides are TGTGCCAGCAGTTTTTTCTCCGGCGGGGGGGGAGATACGCAGTATTTT. Translated: CASSFFSGGGGDTQYF.

The sample holds one count of this clone. The V and J genes are TRBV12-5 and TRBJ1-5; weak D call: TRBD1 (5 bases). CDR3 length equals 15 residues. V was cut by 7 bases and J by 8 bases, with 21 bases left in between. Per the germline V gene, CDR1 is LGHNT and CDR2 is FRNRAP. CDR3 region: CASVLGAGETEPQHF. In DNA form, the CDR3 reads TGTGCTAGTGTCCTCGGGGCGGGGGAGACAGAGCCCCAGCATTTT.

This chain connects TRBV6-5 to TRBJ2-7; 8 bases match TRBD1. The CDR3 runs 16 residues. The V and J ends lost 4 bases and 1 base, in that order; junction bases with no gene match: 9. Per germline, CDR1 MNHEY and CDR2 SVGAGI. The CDR3 region is CASSSPDRALSYEQYF. CDR3 bases: TGTGCCAGCAGTTCCCCGGACAGGGCTCTATCCTACGAGCAGTACTTC.

The J gene is TRBJ1-2, the V gene TRBV6-5, with TRBD1 matching over 8 bases. The CDR3 loop spans 12 amino acids. Germline V gene data show CDR1 as MNHEY and CDR2 as SVGAGI. Trimming cost V 7 bases and J 5 bases; bases outside gene matches: 3. DNA for the CDR3: TGTGCCAGCACCCAGGGGGCATATGGCTACACCTTC. This encodes CASTQGAYGYTF.

This sequence joins TRBV6-6 and TRBJ1-4; 7 bases map to TRBD1. The V gene's germline CDR1 is MNHNY and CDR2 SVGAGI (reference sequence). The CDR3 has 14 residues. J lost 5 bases, V lost 4 bases, and 4 bases had no gene match. As DNA, the CDR3 is TGTGCCAGCAGTTTTGGACAGGCAAATGAAAAACTGTTTTTT. It yields the protein CASSFGQANEKLFF.

This clone turned up a few times. The V call is TRBV10-3, the J call TRBJ1-1; D ambiguous. In germline, CDR1 is ENHRY, CDR2 SYGVKD. Trimming left V 0 bases short and J 5 bases short, with 10 bases between. This CDR3 is 14 amino acids long. The CDR3 protein is CAISESYLRTEAFF. The DNA for the CDR3 is TGTGCCATCAGTGAGTCATACTTGAGGACTGAAGCTTTCTTT.

V and J are TRBV6-5 and TRBJ2-3; no clear D. Germline V gene data show CDR1 as MNHEY and CDR2 as SVGAGI. The CDR3 has 14 amino acids. V was clipped by 2 bases and J by 0 bases, with 6 bases between them. The CDR3 is CASSYGGSTDTQYF. The DNA of the CDR3 is TGTGCCAGCAGTTACGGCGGTAGCACAGATACGCAGTATTTT.

CDR3 sequence reads: CASSDRDLPYEQYF. The CDR3, as DNA: TGTGCCAGCAGCGACCGGGACTTACCCTACGAGCAGTACTTC. This chain connects TRBV9 to TRBJ2-7, with D possibly matching TRBD2 (6 bases). The germline V gene has CDR1 SGDLS and CDR2 YYNGEE. Trimming took off 3 bases at V and 2 bases at J, with 12 bases between the two ends. The CDR3 is 14 residues long. The full variable domain, completed using reference TRBV9 and TRBJ2-7, is DSGVTQTPKHLITATGQRVTLRCSPRSGDLSVYWYQQSLDQGLQFLIQYYNGEERAKGNILERFSAQQFPDLHSELNLSSLELGDSALYFCASSDRDLPYEQYFGPGTRLTVT.

This clone was recorded a few times. Other DNA sequences in this specimen translate into the identical CDR3. The V gene is TRBV7-8, the J gene TRBJ2-7; a weak D match, TRBD2 (6 bases). The ends were cut back, 5 bases at V and 4 bases at J, with 12 bases in the middle. There are 13 residues in the CDR3. Germline V gives CDR1 SGHVS, CDR2 FQNEAQ. The CDR3 sequence: CASSPRGSYEQYF. The CDR3 DNA reads TGTGCCAGCAGCCCCCGGGGGTCATACGAGCAGTACTTC.